The 11 T cell receptor beta chains below all came from one sample that was sequenced in a study of control samples from healthy donors and cancer patients. Assay used: immunoSEQ multiplex PCR; TCRdb lists only in-frame clones, some missing. The data show roughly 150,000 clones, with about 91% seen just once and approximately 1.8% held by the top ten. Sequenced sample: blood. Receptors originate from a man aged 18-30 years in good health.

V usage is TRBV15 and J usage is TRBJ1-1, with D uncertain. Germline CDR1 is LNHNV and CDR2 is YYDKDF (reference sequence). The CDR3 totals 12 residues. V gave up 5 bases and J gave up 11 bases, with 15 bases separating them. Here the CDR3 DNA reads TGTGCCACCAGCGTTGGAGGGCTCGAGGCTTTCTTT. Amino acids: CATSVGGLEAFF.

The sample holds one count of this clone. The chain joins TRBV7-2 to TRBJ2-5; 7 bases map to TRBD1. The CDR3 runs 13 residues. V lost 4 bases, J lost 2 bases, and 1 base stayed unmatched. Germline lookup yields CDR1 SGHTA and CDR2 FQGNSA. CDR3 in DNA: TGTGCCAGCAGCTGGGACAGACAAGAGACCCAGTACTTC. It encodes CASSWDRQETQYF.

V gene TRBV30 combines with J gene TRBJ1-5; TRBD1 agrees at 7 bases. Germline-derived CDR1 and CDR2 are GTSNPN and SVGIG (reference sequence). This CDR3 spans 17 amino acids. With V trimmed by 2 bases and J by 2 bases, 12 bases remained unmatched. The CDR3 nucleotides read TGTGCCTGGAGTTCCATGACAGGGTCGTGGCGCAATCAGCCCCAGCATTTT. It is translated as CAWSSMTGSWRNQPQHF.

DNA for the CDR3: TGTGCCAGCAGCCGGACAGGGGAGGACTATGGCTACACCTTC. Translating it yields CASSRTGEDYGYTF. The chain combines TRBV7-2 with TRBJ1-2, with TRBD1 identical over 9 bases. CDR1 and CDR2 from the germline V gene are SGHTA and FQGNSA. This CDR3 is 14 amino acids long. After removal of 5 bases from V and 3 bases from J, the junction contained 4 bases not matched to a gene.

The J gene is TRBJ1-2, the V gene TRBV6-1; D is perhaps TRBD1 (5 bases). The V and J ends lost 4 bases and 4 bases respectively, with 19 bases between them. Per germline, CDR1 MNHNS and CDR2 SASEGT. The CDR3 has 16 residues. CDR3 region: CASSAQGRGVGYGYTF. The CDR3 DNA is TGTGCCAGCAGTGCGCAGGGAAGGGGAGTTGGCTATGGCTACACCTTC.

This clone was seen once. This chain connects TRBV6-1 to TRBJ2-1, with TRBD2 as a possible D gene (7 bases). The CDR3 runs 16 residues. Per the germline V gene, CDR1 is MNHNS and CDR2 is SASEGT. V dropped 4 bases and J dropped 6 bases, with 19 bases sitting between them. The CDR3 region has the DNA TGTGCCAGCAGTGGCCGGGGGGCGGGGGTATTCAATGAGCAGTTCTTC. Its protein is CASSGRGAGVFNEQFF.

The sample holds one count of this clone. This sequence joins TRBV7-2 and TRBJ1-2; D gene unclear. The V end lost 5 bases, the J end lost 1 base, and 20 bases lay between the germline ends. Germline V gene lookup returns CDR1 SGHTA and CDR2 FQGNSA. The CDR3 extends over 17 amino acids. The CDR3 bases are TGTGCCAGCAGCGCGGAACCCACAGCAATCCTTAACTATGGCTACACCTTC. Translation gives CASSAEPTAILNYGYTF.

This chain uses TRBV6-2 or TRBV6-3 with TRBJ2-7, with a tentative D call TRBD2 (6 bases). CDR1 and CDR2 (germline): MNHEY, SVGEGT. The CDR3 totals 17 residues. Trimming cost V 3 bases and J 0 bases, with 18 bases left between them. The CDR3 protein is CASSYGLEGLSSYEQYF. The CDR3 region has the DNA TGTGCCAGCAGTTATGGCTTGGAGGGGCTCAGCTCCTACGAGCAGTACTTC.

This sequence joins TRBV7-6 and TRBJ2-7, with 8 nucleotides matching TRBD2. V lost 5 bases to trimming and J lost 3 bases; unmatched junction nucleotides: 6. The V gene's germline CDR1 is SGHVS and CDR2 FNYEAQ. This CDR3 contains 14 residues. The CDR3 spells CASSPLADHYEQYF. CDR3 nucleotides: TGTGCCAGCAGCCCACTAGCGGACCACTACGAGCAGTACTTC.

This rearrangement joins TRBV2 to TRBJ1-2; TRBD1 is a possible D gene (6 bases). V was pared by 4 bases and J by 3 bases, with 15 bases between. The CDR3 runs 15 residues. Germline lookup yields CDR1 SNHLY and CDR2 FYNNEI. CDR3 nucleotides: TGTGCCAGCAGTGGGGGGGCTGGACAGTACTATGGCTACACCTTC. It encodes CASSGGAGQYYGYTF.

V gene TRBV10-3 combines with J gene TRBJ2-7; 10 bases map to TRBD2. CDR1 and CDR2 (germline): ENHRY, SYGVKD. V lost 4 bases to trimming and J lost 6 bases; unmatched junction nucleotides: 6. There are 14 residues in the CDR3. The CDR3 region is CAISGSGGAAEQYF. The CDR3 DNA is TGTGCCATCAGTGGGAGCGGGGGGGCGGCCGAGCAGTACTTC.